This T cell receptor beta chain was obtained from a study of radiotherapy plus CTLA-4 blockade in lung cancer. The study's findings and limits: Reports state that early shifts in blood T cell clones, with interferon-beta, best predicted response. Among blood TCR repertoires after radiotherapy plus ipilimumab, tumor-derived clones expanded.

This clone has a handful of counts. Its target is not known. Libraries were prepared by immunoSEQ multiplex PCR; TCRdb keeps only in-frame clonotypes and omits some of them. The sample lists around 24,000 clones, around 72% occurring once. Losses at the gene ends were 0 bases for V and 6 bases for J; bases not matched to a gene: 2. From germline, CDR1 is LGHNA and CDR2 YSLEER. This CDR3 spans 14 amino acids. The chain joins TRBV4-3 to TRBJ2-1; 7 bases map to TRBD2. The starting material was peripheral blood, obtained from a patient treated with radiotherapy plus ipilimumab. The clonotype originates from a human donor with non-small cell lung cancer who had stable disease on radiotherapy plus ipilimumab. The CDR3 bases are TGCGCCAGCAGCCAAGATTGGACTAGCAATGAGCAGTTCTTC. Protein sequence: CASSQDWTSNEQFF.